This T cell receptor beta chain comes out of a study of cytomegalovirus exposure and HLA in healthy donors (dated by TCRdb to 2015 to 2018). With respect to the entire study: According to a later analysis, the 120 or so validation repertoires were produced on the same platform as the roughly 600 repertoires of the first cohort. High-throughput TCR immunosequencing, statistical association of individual TCRs with disease status, and machine learning were combined to predict cytomegalovirus infection status. The study aimed to test whether cataloging public T cell receptors could reveal signatures of past pathogen exposure. Besides the first cohort of 550 to 750 subjects, a separate validation cohort made up of 120 different subjects was used. General conclusions and limits of the study: Most TCR sequences were seen in very few donors, while some public TCRs were found in many individuals. A few of the identified cytomegalovirus-associated TCR beta chains were confirmed in vitro to be specific for cytomegalovirus antigens. In a later analysis, TCRs clustered in the first cohort were found to also tend to co-occur in the roughly 120 validation repertoires, with approximately 94% of cluster scores above 0. All 110 or so repertoires were used to score co-occurrence in the validation cohort in a later analysis, because that analysis had no HLA typing for the cohort. The classifier was reported to diagnose cytomegalovirus status with high specificity and sensitivity in both the original cohort and the validation cohort. The study listed approximately 150 TCR beta chains as associated with cytomegalovirus. The authors suggested that the approach could potentially be generalized to other disease states and immunological phenotypes.

CDR1 ENHRY and CDR2 SYGVKD are derived from the germline V gene. From cysteine to phenylalanine, the CDR3 is 16 amino acids long. The retained sequence is limited to the CDR3, 48 bases, with the frame set at the first base. V loses 3 bases at its end and J loses 0 bases; junction bases beyond the gene matches: 4. Receptors were amplified or captured by the immunoSEQ multiplex PCR assay. Regarding the original processing steps: A statistical classification framework was built to diagnose cytomegalovirus status from the catalog of TCR beta chain sequences. This is the immuneACCESS table as TCRdb keeps it, with only in-frame sequences that have V and J called. A part of the clones is gone; compared with another copy, unresolved V genes explain less than half, and the rest is unexplained. The DNA was the basis for D and trimming; V, J and clone size are from that table. The sample table records approximately 130,000 clones; approximately 81% of these occur just once. The leading ten clones occupy roughly 2% of the sample.

Donors formed part of the validation cohort, which comprised 120 subjects and was distinct from the first cohort of some 700 subjects. Note on this clone: Its antigen remains unidentified. No base-level quality is on record; no much larger clone is a single base apart.

Sequenced: PBMCs. This sequence originates from a young woman in good health and CMV-seronegative. This chain joins TRBV10-3 to TRBJ2-2, with 7 middle bases fitting TRBD1. DNA sequence: TGTGCCATCAGTGACTCGGACAGGACGAACACCGGGGAGCTGTTTTTT. It specifies CAISDSDRTNTGELFF.